This record covers a single T cell receptor (beta chain). What it binds is not known. CDR1 is MGHRA, CDR2 YSYEKL, per germline. CDR3 size: 20 residues. The ends were cut back, 0 bases at V and 2 bases at J, with 22 bases in the middle. The table came from immunoSEQ multiplex PCR; TCRdb's copy has only in-frame clones and leaves some out. The sample holds about 46,000 clones, about 70% seen once. Scientists isolated CD4+ T cells after an approximately 10-day culture period ended. Infection dated between March and December 2020, before the Alpha, Beta and Delta variants reached the United States. Each participant was given two doses of one vaccine (BNT162b2 or mRNA-1273). The record originates from a study of vaccination effects on CD4 cells after COVID-19. At the level of the study: Post-vaccine draws lagged the second dose by a median of 72 days. Notes on the study in general: Small numbers of convalescent patients limited the study. It also lacked early post-infection timepoints. Marked clonal contraction was seen late after vaccination (in both infection- and vaccine-induced clones). Convalescent patients' post-vaccine spike repertoire was mostly distinct vaccine-induced clones.

The source material was CD4+ T cells from PBMCs cultured without peptide, sampled after COVID-19 vaccination. This sequence joins TRBV4-1 and TRBJ2-2, with a weak D call TRBD1 (6 bases). This TCR was recovered from a human donor who had a prior SARS-CoV-2 infection. CDR3 sequence (DNA): TGCGCCAGCAGCCAAGATCCCTTTTACACAGGGAACCTTAACACCGGGGAGCTGTTTTTT. Its translation: CASSQDPFYTGNLNTGELFF.